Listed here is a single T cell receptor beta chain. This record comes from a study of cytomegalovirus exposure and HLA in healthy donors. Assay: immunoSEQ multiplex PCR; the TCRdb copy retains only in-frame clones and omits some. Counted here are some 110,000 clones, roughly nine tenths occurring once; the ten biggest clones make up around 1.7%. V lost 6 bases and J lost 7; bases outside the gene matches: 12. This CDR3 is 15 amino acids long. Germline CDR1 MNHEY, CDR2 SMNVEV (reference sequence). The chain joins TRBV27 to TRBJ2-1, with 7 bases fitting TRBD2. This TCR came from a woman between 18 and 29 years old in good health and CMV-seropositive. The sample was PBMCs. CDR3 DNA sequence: TGTGCCAGCAGATTGGCGGGGGAGATTGGGAATGAGCAGTTCTTC. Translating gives CASRLAGEIGNEQFF.